This T cell receptor (beta chain) was sequenced in a study of blood T cell repertoires in COVID-19. The CDR3 extends over 13 amino acids. Per germline, CDR1 SQVTM and CDR2 ANQGSEA. V lost 1 base and J 4 bases, leaving 10 bases between the germline ends. Generated by immunoSEQ multiplex PCR, the TCRdb table keeps only in-frame clones and is missing some. The top ten clones hold about 38% of a sample with some 150,000 clones, roughly 84% of them seen once. V is TRBV29-1 and J is TRBJ1-2, with a possible D match to TRBD1 (5 bases). Sequences were obtained from peripheral blood. The clonotype originates from a human donor in a cohort sampled during active COVID-19. The CDR3 is CSVEGTGGYGYTF. The CDR3 bases are TGCAGCGTTGAAGGGACGGGGGGCTATGGCTACACCTTC.